The 20 T cell receptor beta chains in this list originate from one sample, sequenced in a study of cytomegalovirus exposure and HLA in healthy donors. The PCR contained 60 Vbeta and 13 Jbeta primers. Sequencing was performed with immunoSEQ multiplex PCR; in TCRdb, only in-frame clones are kept and a portion is missing. The data hold a few hundred thousand clones, with 83% observed a single time. The sample comprised PBMCs. Receptor source: a girl aged 5 to 17 in good health and CMV-seronegative.

This clone has only a few counts. V gene TRBV5-8 combines with J gene TRBJ2-5; D unresolved. This CDR3 has 17 amino acids. CDR1 and CDR2 (germline): SGHTS, YDEGEE. V dropped 6 bases and J dropped 3 bases, with 24 bases sitting between them. The CDR3 loop is CASTSLKGRSVEETQYF. DNA for the CDR3: TGTGCCAGCACCTCTTTAAAAGGCCGGAGTGTGGAAGAGACCCAGTACTTC.

The chain recombines TRBV6-5 with TRBJ2-1, with 9 bases that match TRBD1. Trimming took 5 bases from V and 7 from J; bases not matched to a gene: 6. The CDR3 runs to 14 residues. Germline loops: CDR1 MNHEY, CDR2 SVGAGI. The CDR3 region is CASSRTGGLNEQFF. Written as DNA, the CDR3 is TGTGCCAGCAGTCGCACAGGGGGCTTGAATGAGCAGTTCTTC.

This chain uses TRBV2 with TRBJ1-3; D might be TRBD1 (5 bases). This CDR3 is 15 amino acids long. Per the germline V gene, CDR1 is SNHLY and CDR2 is FYNNEI. Trimming took off 6 bases at V and 0 bases at J, with 12 bases between the two ends. CDR3 sequence reads: CASSSGFTSGNTIYF. The CDR3 nucleotides read TGTGCCAGCAGCTCAGGGTTTACCTCTGGAAACACCATATATTTT.

There are a few counts of this clone. The chain combines TRBV5-8 with TRBJ1-5; 7 nucleotides match TRBD1. The germline CDR1 and CDR2 sequences are SGHTS and YDEGEE. With 4 bases clipped from V and 4 bases from J, the junction kept 8 bases outside the gene matches. The CDR3 contains 15 residues. The CDR3 DNA reads TGTGCCAGCAGCGCCCACAGGGGCCGAAATCAGCCCCAGCATTTT. Residues: CASSAHRGRNQPQHF.

The CDR3 is CASSPWTGKETQYF. The CDR3 DNA reads TGTGCCAGCTCACCATGGACAGGGAAAGAGACCCAGTACTTC. The V gene is TRBV18, the J gene TRBJ2-5; TRBD1 matches at 8 bases. This CDR3 has 14 residues. Germline lookup yields CDR1 KGHSH and CDR2 LQKENI. Germline trimming cut 2 bases from V and 3 bases from J; bases unmatched to any gene: 2.

This clone showed up just once. The chain carries TRBV30 and TRBJ2-1; D unresolved. This CDR3 has 11 amino acids. V dropped 3 bases and J dropped 12 bases, with 12 bases sitting between them. CDR1 and CDR2 (germline): GTSNPN, SVGIG (reference sequence). CDR3 protein: CAWSRSRLQFF. CDR3 DNA: TGTGCCTGGAGCCGAAGCCGGTTGCAGTTCTTC.

This chain links TRBV19 with TRBJ2-7; TRBD1 matches at 8 bases. V shed 8 bases and J 6 bases; nucleotides not matched to a gene: 15. Germline V gene lookup returns CDR1 LNHDA and CDR2 SQIVND (reference sequence). This CDR3 comprises 15 residues. The CDR3 is CASGDTGGVLSEQYF. The CDR3 DNA sequence: TGTGCCAGTGGGGATACAGGGGGAGTACTCTCCGAGCAGTACTTC.

The J gene is TRBJ2-2, the V gene TRBV27, with D possibly TRBD2 on 7 matching bases. Trimming removed 2 bases at V and 7 bases at J, with 17 bases between. Germline lookup yields CDR1 MNHEY and CDR2 SMNVEV (reference sequence). The CDR3 runs 16 residues. The CDR3 loop is CASSLNYRGAGGELFF. The CDR3 nucleotides read TGTGCCAGCAGTTTAAATTACCGGGGGGCAGGCGGGGAGCTGTTTTTT.

This sequence joins TRBV27 and TRBJ2-2; 16 bases map to TRBD2. The CDR3 spans 18 residues. The ends lost 3 bases at V and 3 bases at J; junction bases unmatched: 4. The germline gives CDR1 MNHEY, CDR2 SMNVEV (reference sequence). DNA of the CDR3: TGTGCCAGCAGTTTTGGGACTAGCGGGAGGGGCCACACCGGGGAGCTGTTTTTT. This encodes CASSFGTSGRGHTGELFF.

This clone was counted ten times or more. The CDR3 region has the DNA TGTGCCAGCAGTGACTCGACTAGCGGGGGGGCAGATACGCAGTATTTT. This gives the protein CASSDSTSGGADTQYF. The V gene is TRBV6-4, the J gene TRBJ2-3; TRBD2 matches at 14 bases. With 0 bases clipped from V and 4 bases from J, the junction kept 0 bases outside the gene matches. Germline assignment: CDR1 MRHNA and CDR2 SNTAGT. This CDR3 spans 16 amino acids.

The chain couples TRBV6-5 to TRBJ1-1; D gene uncertain. This CDR3 is built from 13 residues. Trimming stripped 1 base from V and 8 bases from J, with 11 bases between. In germline, CDR1 is MNHEY, CDR2 SVGAGI. The CDR3 DNA sequence: TGTGCCAGCAGTTACTTAAGTGCGGCAGAAGCTTTCTTT. Protein: CASSYLSAAEAFF.

This clone has just a few counts. V usage is TRBV6-5 and J usage is TRBJ1-1, with D perhaps matching TRBD1 (6 bases). Per germline, CDR1 MNHEY and CDR2 SVGAGI. The CDR3 has 14 residues. The germline V and J ends were trimmed by 4 bases and 0 bases, with 9 bases remaining between them. The CDR3 reads CASSLGQLNTEAFF. In DNA form, the CDR3 reads TGTGCCAGCAGTTTGGGACAACTGAACACTGAAGCTTTCTTT.

The chain combines TRBV2 with TRBJ2-1; a weak D match, TRBD2 (6 bases). Trimming removed 1 base at V and 2 bases at J, with 12 bases between. The CDR3 covers 16 residues. Germline V gene sequence: CDR1 SNHLY, CDR2 FYNNEI. CDR3 in amino acids: CASSEVTGVTYNEQFF. The CDR3 DNA follows: TGTGCCAGCAGTGAAGTCACGGGAGTGACCTACAATGAGCAGTTCTTC.

The sample holds a few counts of this clone. This chain's CDR3 is CASSPRSGGNYEQYF. CDR3 DNA sequence: TGTGCCAGCAGTCCCCGCTCAGGGGGTAACTACGAGCAGTACTTC. The chain couples TRBV28 to TRBJ2-7; 7 bases map to TRBD1. Germline CDR1 MDHEN, CDR2 SYDVKM. Losses at the gene ends were 5 bases for V and 3 bases for J; bases not matched to a gene: 10. CDR3 length equals 15 residues.

Of note for this clone: Relative to the germline gene, one junction end is altered; a read error may explain this. The chain employs TRBV7-9 and TRBJ2-7, with 7 positions matching TRBD1. The germline CDR1 and CDR2 sequences are SEHNR and FQNEAQ (reference sequence). The CDR3 is 13 amino acids. CDR3 coding DNA: TGTGCCAGCAGCTTAGCCGAGGGGACAGACAAACCCTTC. Protein sequence: CASSLAEGTDKPF.

The V and J genes are TRBV21-1 and TRBJ1-4; the D call of TRBD1 is as the table states it, not checked on the DNA. TRBV21-1 is marked as a pseudogene. The CDR3 covers 15 residues. The CDR3 region is CASSRTGGGGEKLFF. Here the CDR3 DNA reads TGTGCCAGCAGCAGGACAGGGGGCGGGGGCGAAAAACTGTTTTTT.

The chain joins TRBV6-1 to TRBJ1-5, with a weak D call TRBD1 (5 bases). The CDR3 has 15 amino acids. CDR1 is MNHNS and CDR2 is SASEGT in the germline V gene. The V end was cut by 7 bases, the J end by 0 bases, with 13 bases between. The CDR3, as DNA: TGTGCCAGCAATCGGACACCAAATAGCAATCAGCCCCAGCATTTT. As protein: CASNRTPNSNQPQHF.

The chain has TRBV28 and TRBJ2-7; 10 bases fit TRBD2. Trimming removed 6 bases from V and 5 bases from J; junction bases left unmatched: 4. The germline V gene encodes CDR1 MDHEN and CDR2 SYDVKM. The CDR3 is 13 residues long. CDR3 coding DNA: TGTGCCAGCAGGGGAGCGGGAGGGCACGAGCAGTACTTC. Protein product: CASRGAGGHEQYF.

The V gene is TRBV10-2, the J gene TRBJ2-7; TRBD2 agrees at 8 bases. CDR3 size: 14 residues. Germline assignment: CDR1 WSHSY and CDR2 SAAADI. The V gene end was trimmed by 8 bases and the J gene end by 3 bases; junction bases not matched to a gene: 9. CDR3 in DNA: TGCGCCAGCGCTTGGACAAGCGGGAGCTACGAGCAGTACTTC. Translating it yields CASAWTSGSYEQYF.

J is TRBJ1-2 and V is TRBV14; no definite D call. Trimming removed 1 base at V and 8 bases at J, with 14 bases between. Germline V gene lookup returns CDR1 SGHDN and CDR2 FVKESK. This CDR3 region has 14 residues. DNA of the CDR3: TGTGCCAGCAGCCAAGGGGTCGCGGGAGAGGGCTACACCTTC. Translated: CASSQGVAGEGYTF.